This T cell receptor beta chain is drawn from a study of early T cells in non-severe SARS-CoV-2 infection. Study background: With bulk RNA from unsorted whole blood as input, sequencing yielded unpaired chains.

This clonotype showed up many times. As yet, its antigen is unknown. Attached unique molecular identifiers marked individual cDNA molecules. From the 5' RACE reads, TCRdb called clonotypes with MiXCR, one entry per CDR3 protein. The table lists roughly 55,000 distinct CDR3 sequences, roughly 6.5% of them singletons. Whole-study findings and limits: Database matching using VDJdb favored anti-spike CD8 responses, with private and CD4 specificities left missing.

The source is an adult who was a healthcare worker with PCR-confirmed SARS-CoV-2 infection or an uninfected control (not recorded which). The sequenced material came from whole blood.

Here the CDR3 DNA reads TGCAGTGCTATTAGTCTGTGGCCGGGGGGCAATCAGCCCCAGCATTTT. Translation: CSAISLWPGGNQPQHF. The chain recombines TRBV20-1 with TRBJ1-5, with TRBD1 as a possible D gene (5 bases). Germline CDR1 is DFQATT and CDR2 is SNEGSKA (reference sequence). This CDR3 comprises 16 residues. Trimming stripped 4 bases from V and 2 bases from J, with 18 bases between.